Described below is a single T cell receptor (beta chain) sequence and its context. This specimen comes from a study of T cell changes during pregnancy in multiple sclerosis. Trimming cost V 3 bases and J 0 bases, with 9 bases left between them. Germline loops: CDR1 SGHVS, CDR2 FQNEAQ. The CDR3 loop spans 15 amino acids. Measured with immunoSEQ multiplex PCR; TCRdb has only the in-frame clones, and not every one. The sample lists tens of thousands of clones, roughly nine tenths occurring once. The source was CD4+ T cells from peripheral blood mononuclear cells, collected in the third trimester of pregnancy. This sequence was found in a female donor in good health, enrolled as a control in a pregnancy study. The J gene is TRBJ1-3, the V gene TRBV7-8; the D gene is possibly TRBD1 (5 bases). The CDR3 coding sequence is TGTGCCAGCAGCTTGGGAGGGACCTCTGGAAACACCATATATTTT. Protein sequence: CASSLGGTSGNTIYF.